Listed below are T cell receptor beta chains from one sample, sequenced in a study of T cells after posttransplantation cyclophosphamide. This table comes from immunoSEQ multiplex PCR, and its TCRdb copy is limited to in-frame clones, with some not included. Found here are roughly 500 clones, 75% to 90% of them singletons; the top ten hold under 6.5%. The sequencing input was gut tissue. The origin of the receptors is a man in his fifties or sixties. Each CDR3 is given with its conserved first and last residue. D genes are given only for firm matches. Some rows mark clone size as missing; the rest say once, few, many or name a class of expanded clone.

v_gene	j_gene	abundance	d_gene	CDR3nt	CDR3aa
TRBV21-1	TRBJ2-7	NA	NA	TGTGCCAGCAGCAAAATTACCCCCGAGCGGGGATTACCTTTC	CASSKITPERGLPF
TRBV11-2	TRBJ2-1	NA	NA	TGTGCCAGCAGCTTAGGAGTTTCTGACAATGAGCAGTTCTTC	CASSLGVSDNEQFF
TRBV7-2	TRBJ1-5	NA	NA	TGTGCCAGCAGCTTAGAGAGGGATCAGCCCCAGCATTTT	CASSLERDQPQHF
TRBV14	TRBJ1-2	NA	TRBD1	TGTGCCAGCAGCCAAGGGACAGGCTATGGCTACACCTTC	CASSQGTGYGYTF
TRBV29-1	TRBJ1-1	NA	NA	TGCAGCTTTTCGGACGGGGGAACTGAAGCTTTCTTT	CSFSDGGTEAFF
TRBV14	TRBJ2-7	NA	TRBD2	TGTGCCAGCAGCCTACTAGCGGGGGGGCGGAACGAGCAGTACTTC	CASSLLAGGRNEQYF
TRBV12-5	TRBJ1-5	once	NA	TGTGCTAGTGGTTTGGCGATGCGGGGGGAGCCCCAGCATTTT	CASGLAMRGEPQHF
TRBV18	TRBJ1-1	NA	NA	TGTGCCAGCTCACCATGGGCAGACCACACTGAAGCTTTCTTT	CASSPWADHTEAFF
TRBV18	TRBJ1-2	NA	TRBD1	TGTGCCAGCTCACCACCGACAGGGCAATATGGCTACACCTTC	CASSPPTGQYGYTF
TRBV28	TRBJ1-1	NA	NA	TGTGCCAGCAGTTTTGGATCGGGGGGCTTGGGAGCTTTCTTT	CASSFGSGGLGAFF
TRBV11-3	TRBJ2-1	once	TRBD2	TGTGCCAGCAGCTCCCCCGGGGGGTACTACAATGAGCAGTTCTTC	CASSSPGGYYNEQFF
TRBV7-7	TRBJ2-2	NA	NA	TGTGCTAGCAGCCGGACACGTATGGGCACCGGGGAGCTGTTTTTT	CASSRTRMGTGELFF
TRBV4-2	TRBJ1-2	NA	TRBD1	TGTGCCAGCAGCCTCCGCCCGGGACAGGGGCCTGCTAACTATGGCTACACCTTC	CASSLRPGQGPANYGYTF
TRBV19	TRBJ1-6	NA	TRBD1	TGTGCCAGTAGTATAGGACAGGGGGCGACCTATAATTCACCCCTCCACTTT	CASSIGQGATYNSPLHF
TRBV5-5	TRBJ1-3	NA	TRBD1	TGTGCCAGCAGCGATTACCGGGACAGGACCTTGACAGAAAACACCATATATTTT	CASSDYRDRTLTENTIYF
TRBV11-3	TRBJ2-2	NA	NA	TGTGCCAGCAGCCCCCGCAGGGGGAACACCGGGGAGCTGTTTTTT	CASSPRRGNTGELFF